One and the same sample provided the 3 T cell receptor beta chains below, sequenced in a study of cytomegalovirus exposure and HLA in healthy donors. This table comes from immunoSEQ multiplex PCR, and its TCRdb copy is limited to in-frame clones, with some not included. This table holds 150,000 to 200,000 clones, more than 75% found once. Source material: PBMCs. The receptors shown here come from a woman in her twenties or thirties in good health and CMV-seronegative.

V gene TRBV4-1 combines with J gene TRBJ2-3; 9 bases align to TRBD1. CDR1 and CDR2 from the germline V gene are MGHRA and YSYEKL. The CDR3 length is 16 residues. After removal of 0 bases from V and 5 bases from J, the junction contained 6 bases not matched to a gene. The chain's CDR3 is CASSQDAQGAGDTQYF. The DNA of the CDR3 is TGCGCCAGCAGCCAAGACGCACAGGGGGCGGGAGATACGCAGTATTTT.

This clone was found a few times. In nucleotides, the CDR3 is TGCAGCGCGTACATTCCCGTCTCTCGGGGAGGGGGAAACACCATATATTTT. Amino acids: CSAYIPVSRGGGNTIYF. The V gene is TRBV29-1, the J gene TRBJ1-3; no clear D. CDR1 is SQVTM and CDR2 is ANQGSEA in the germline V gene. With 7 bases removed from V and 4 bases from J, the gap between germline ends came to 26 bases. There are 17 residues in the CDR3. Using reference TRBV29-1 and TRBJ1-3 for the parts outside the CDR3, the full variable domain is SAVISQKPSRDICQRGTSLTIQCQVDSQVTMMFWYRQQPGQSLTLIATANQGSEATYESGFVIDKFPISRPNLTFSTLTVSNMSPEDSSIYLCSAYIPVSRGGGNTIYFGEGSWLTVV.

CDR3 DNA sequence: TGTGCCAGCAGCGTCACACAGGGGCGGACTGAAGCTTTCTTT. Translation gives CASSVTQGRTEAFF. The genes are TRBV13 and TRBJ1-1, with TRBD1 identical over 7 bases. Germline CDR1 PRHDT, CDR2 FYEKMQ (reference sequence). The CDR3 consists of 14 residues. The V segment lost 5 bases and the J segment 5 bases; nucleotides outside the gene matches: 8.